This T cell receptor (beta chain) was recorded in a study of T cell changes during pregnancy in multiple sclerosis. The table came from immunoSEQ multiplex PCR; TCRdb's copy has only in-frame clones and leaves some out. The sample contains approximately 100,000 clones, about 89% of which appear only once. The CDR3 runs to 14 residues. V dropped 5 bases and J dropped 6 bases, with 15 bases sitting between them. CDR1 and CDR2 (germline): MNHNS, SASEGT. Specimen: peripheral blood, collected after pregnancy. V is TRBV6-1 and J is TRBJ2-3, with a weak D call TRBD2 (6 bases). The clonotype comes from a female donor with multiple sclerosis, enrolled in a pregnancy study. The DNA of the CDR3 is TGTGCCAGCAGTCCCATCTTTCGGGGGGATACGCAGTATTTT. Residues: CASSPIFRGDTQYF.